This T cell receptor beta chain is from a study of cytomegalovirus exposure and HLA in healthy donors. Details on this clone: What it binds is unknown.

The PCR contained 60 Vbeta and 13 Jbeta primers. TCRdb's table, derived via immunoSEQ multiplex PCR, lists solely in-frame clones and lacks some. The table lists 150,000 to 200,000 clones, roughly 84% of them singletons, with 1.9% in the top ten. After removal of 0 bases from V and 1 base from J, the junction contained 3 bases not matched to a gene. Germline lookup yields CDR1 SGHVS and CDR2 FQNEAQ. The CDR3 totals 16 residues. Overall study results and limits: Clonal expansion was found to be greater in HLA-associated TCR beta chains than in equally common others in a later analysis. According to a later analysis, most TCR beta chains associated with CMV appeared HLA-restricted.

Donors likely had unrecorded immune exposures despite being nominally healthy when sampled. The TCR was taken from a man between 18 and 29 years old in good health and CMV-seronegative. The sequencing sample was made of PBMCs. The chain has TRBV7-8 and TRBJ2-7; 10 nucleotides match TRBD2. The CDR3 is CASSLASGGLSYEQYF. As DNA, the CDR3 is TGTGCCAGCAGCTTAGCTAGCGGGGGGCTGTCCTACGAGCAGTACTTC.